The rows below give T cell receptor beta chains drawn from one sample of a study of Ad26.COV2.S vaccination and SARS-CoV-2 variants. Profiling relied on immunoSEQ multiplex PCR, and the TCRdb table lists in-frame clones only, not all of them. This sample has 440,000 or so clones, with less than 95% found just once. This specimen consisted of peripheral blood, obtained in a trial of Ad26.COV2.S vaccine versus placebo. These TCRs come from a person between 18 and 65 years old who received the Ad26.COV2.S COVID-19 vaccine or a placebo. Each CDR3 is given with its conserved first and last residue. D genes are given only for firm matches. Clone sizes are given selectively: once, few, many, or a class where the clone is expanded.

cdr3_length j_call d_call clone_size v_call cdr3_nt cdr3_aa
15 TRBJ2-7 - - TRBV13 TGTGCCAGCAGCTCTCGACAGGGACTATACTACGAGCAGTACTTC CASSSRQGLYYEQYF
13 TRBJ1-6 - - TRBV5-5 TGTGCCAGCAGCTTGGCTAGCACCTCACCCCTCCACTTT CASSLASTSPLHF
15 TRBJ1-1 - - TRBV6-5 TGTGCCAGCAGTTACGATAAGGGGAAGAGTACTGAAGCTTTCTTT CASSYDKGKSTEAFF
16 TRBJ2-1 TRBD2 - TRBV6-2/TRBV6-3 TGTGCCAGCAGTTACTCCGGCGGGAGCGCCTACAATGAGCAGTTCTTC CASSYSGGSAYNEQFF
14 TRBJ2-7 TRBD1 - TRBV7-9 TGTGCCAGCAGCTTAGGGACAGGGGCCTACGAGCAGTACTTC CASSLGTGAYEQYF
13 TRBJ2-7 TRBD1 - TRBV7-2 TGTGCCAGCAGCTTAAGGGACAGGTACGAGCAGTACTTC CASSLRDRYEQYF
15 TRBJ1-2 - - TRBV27 TGTGCCAGCAGTTTATCGCCAGAAGTTAACTATGGCTACACCTTC CASSLSPEVNYGYTF
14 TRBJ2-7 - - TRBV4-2 TGTGCCAGCAGCCAACTCCAGGGGCACTACGAGCAGTACTTC CASSQLQGHYEQYF
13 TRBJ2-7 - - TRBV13 TGTGCCAGCAGCTTAATGGGGTCCTACGAGCAGTACTTC CASSLMGSYEQYF
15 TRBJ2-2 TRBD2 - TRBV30 TGTGCCTGGAGTTGGGCGGGAGGGCGGACCGGGGAGCTGTTTTTT CAWSWAGGRTGELFF
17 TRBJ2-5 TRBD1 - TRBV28 TGTGCCAGCAGTTCGACTGGACAGGGGATACCCCAAGAGACCCAGTACTTC CASSSTGQGIPQETQYF
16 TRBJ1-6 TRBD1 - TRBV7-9 TGTGCCAGCAGCTTCACATCGGACAGGGCTAATTCACCCCTCCACTTT CASSFTSDRANSPLHF
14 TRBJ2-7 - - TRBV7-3 TGTGCCAGCAGCCCGGACTATTCCTCTACCGAGCAGTACTTC CASSPDYSSTEQYF
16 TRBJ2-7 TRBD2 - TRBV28 TGTGCCAGCAGTGTTGGACATCTAGCGGGAGAAAATTCGAGTCGCTTC CASSVGHLAGENSSRF
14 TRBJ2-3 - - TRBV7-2 TGTGCCAGCAGCTTTAATCCAGCGCTAGATACGCAGTATTTT CASSFNPALDTQYF
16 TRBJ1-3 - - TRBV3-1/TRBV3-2 TGTGCCAGCAGCCAAGGCAGGACAAAACATGGAAACACCATATATTTT CASSQGRTKHGNTIYF
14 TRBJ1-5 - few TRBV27 TGTGCCAGCAGTTTATCGGTAGGGGATCAGCCCCAGCATTTT CASSLSVGDQPQHF
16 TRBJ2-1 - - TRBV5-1 TGCGCCAGCAGCTTGGCAACGGGAGTGTCCTACAATGAGCAGTTCTTC CASSLATGVSYNEQFF
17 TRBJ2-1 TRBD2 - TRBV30 TGTGCCTGGGGGGGGAGACTAGCGCTCTTCCCAAACAATGAGCAGTTCTTC CAWGGRLALFPNNEQFF
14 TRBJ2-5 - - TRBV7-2 TGTGCCAGCAGCTTACTTTACAGGGAAGAGACCCAGTACTTC CASSLLYREETQYF
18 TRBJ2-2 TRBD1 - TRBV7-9 TGTGCCAGCAGCGCGGGACAGGGGGCGGGTTCGGACACCGGGGAGCTGTTTTTT CASSAGQGAGSDTGELFF
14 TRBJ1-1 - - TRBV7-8 TGTGCCAGCAGCCTAGCGGGGCAGAACACTGAAGCTTTCTTT CASSLAGQNTEAFF
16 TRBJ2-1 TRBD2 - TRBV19 TGTGCCAGTAGTATCCCAGCGGGACTGGCCTACAATGAGCAGTTCTTC CASSIPAGLAYNEQFF
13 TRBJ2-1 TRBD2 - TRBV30 TGTGCCTGGAGCATTGGACTAGCGGATGAGCAGTTCTTC CAWSIGLADEQFF
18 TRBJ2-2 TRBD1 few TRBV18 TGTGCCAGCTCACCACAGCAGGGGGCGAGGGTGAACACCGGGGAGCTGTTTTTT CASSPQQGARVNTGELFF
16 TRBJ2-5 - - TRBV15 TGTGCCACCAGCAGGGGCACCGGGACGGTACTGGAGACCCAGTACTTC CATSRGTGTVLETQYF
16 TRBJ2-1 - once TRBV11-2 TGTGCCAGCAGCTTAGTTTTGAGGGGGAGTGGCAATGAGCAGTTCTTC CASSLVLRGSGNEQFF
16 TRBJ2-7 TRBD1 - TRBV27 TGTGCCAGCAGCCCCCTGGTCTCCCAGGGGGCCTACGAGCAGTACTTC CASSPLVSQGAYEQYF
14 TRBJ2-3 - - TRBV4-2 TGTGCCAGCAGCCAAGAGGAGCAGACAGATACGCAGTATTTT CASSQEEQTDTQYF
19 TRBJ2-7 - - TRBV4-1 TGCGCCAGCAGCCAAGATACCCCACCGGTACAGGGCATAAAGTACGAGCAGTACTTC CASSQDTPPVQGIKYEQYF
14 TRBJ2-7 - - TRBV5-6 TGTGCCAGCAGCTTCTACAGGTCCTCCTACGAGCAGTACTTC CASSFYRSSYEQYF
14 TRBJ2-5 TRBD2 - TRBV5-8 TGTGCCAGCAGCCCCTGGGGGGGCCAAGAGACCCAGTACTTC CASSPWGGQETQYF
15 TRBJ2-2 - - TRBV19 TGTGCCAGTAGTCCTCGACACATAAACACCGGGGAGCTGTTTTTT CASSPRHINTGELFF
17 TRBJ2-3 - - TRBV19 TGTGCCAGTAGTCCCAACCTCATCGGGGCTAGCACAGATACGCAGTATTTT CASSPNLIGASTDTQYF
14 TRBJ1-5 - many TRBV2 TGTGCCAGCAGGAAACAGGGCGACCCGCAGCCCCAGCATTTT CASRKQGDPQPQHF
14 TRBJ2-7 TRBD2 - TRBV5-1 TGCGCCAGCAGCTTGGGGTTAGCGGGAGGCGAGCAGTACTTC CASSLGLAGGEQYF
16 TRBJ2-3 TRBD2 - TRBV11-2 TGTGCCAGCAGCTTGGAAAATAGCGGGAGGACAGATACGCAGTATTTT CASSLENSGRTDTQYF
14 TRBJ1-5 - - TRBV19 TGTGCCAGTAGTCCCCGGGGGGGACGGCAGCCCCAGCATTTT CASSPRGGRQPQHF
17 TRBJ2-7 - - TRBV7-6 TGTGCCAGCAGCCCGGCGCTCGGGGACGGTCAAGCCTACGAGCAGTACTTC CASSPALGDGQAYEQYF
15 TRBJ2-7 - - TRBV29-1 TGCAGCGTTGGGGACCGGGAGTTTAACTCCTACGAGCAGTACTTC CSVGDREFNSYEQYF
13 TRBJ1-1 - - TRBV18 TGTGCCAGCTCACCACCGGCGGGGGGGGAAGCTTTCTTT CASSPPAGGEAFF
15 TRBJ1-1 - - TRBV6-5 TGTGCCAGCAGTTACTCAATCCAGATGAACACTGAAGCTTTCTTT CASSYSIQMNTEAFF
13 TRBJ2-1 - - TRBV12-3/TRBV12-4 TGTGCCAGCAGTCTCCGGGAGAACAATGAGCAGTTCTTC CASSLRENNEQFF
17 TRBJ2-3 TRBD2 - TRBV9 TGTGCCAGCAGCGTAGGGGGCGGGAGGGATTTCACAGATACGCAGTATTTT CASSVGGGRDFTDTQYF
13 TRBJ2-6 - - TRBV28 TGTGCCAGTGGACGGTCTGGGGCCAACGTCCTGACTTTC CASGRSGANVLTF
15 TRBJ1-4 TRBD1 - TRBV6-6 TGTGCCAGCAGTGACACAGGGGGACCTAATGAAAAACTGTTTTTT CASSDTGGPNEKLFF
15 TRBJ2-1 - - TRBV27 TGTGCCAGCAGAGACTCGGACATGATTTACAATGAGCAGTTCTTC CASRDSDMIYNEQFF
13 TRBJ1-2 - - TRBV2 TGTGCCAGCACTCCAGGGTTAGGGCGTGGCTACACCTTC CASTPGLGRGYTF
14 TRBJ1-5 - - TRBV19 TGTGCCAGTAGTATTGGATCAGTCCGGGAGCCCCAGCATTTT CASSIGSVREPQHF
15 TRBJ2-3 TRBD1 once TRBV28 TGTGCCAGCTACAACCCCGGGACAGGATTCAATACGCAGTATTTT CASYNPGTGFNTQYF
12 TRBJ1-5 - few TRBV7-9 TGTGCCAGCAGCTTGAGCAATCAGCCCCAGCATTTT CASSLSNQPQHF
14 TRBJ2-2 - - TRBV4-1 TGCGCCAGCAGCGCGAAACAGGGAACCGGGGAGCTGTTTTTT CASSAKQGTGELFF
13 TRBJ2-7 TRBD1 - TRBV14 TGTGCCAGCAGCCGGACAGGGACTGACGAGCAGTACTTC CASSRTGTDEQYF
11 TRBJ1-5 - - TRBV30 TGTGCCTGGAGTTTAGCGGGGCCCCAGCATTTT CAWSLAGPQHF